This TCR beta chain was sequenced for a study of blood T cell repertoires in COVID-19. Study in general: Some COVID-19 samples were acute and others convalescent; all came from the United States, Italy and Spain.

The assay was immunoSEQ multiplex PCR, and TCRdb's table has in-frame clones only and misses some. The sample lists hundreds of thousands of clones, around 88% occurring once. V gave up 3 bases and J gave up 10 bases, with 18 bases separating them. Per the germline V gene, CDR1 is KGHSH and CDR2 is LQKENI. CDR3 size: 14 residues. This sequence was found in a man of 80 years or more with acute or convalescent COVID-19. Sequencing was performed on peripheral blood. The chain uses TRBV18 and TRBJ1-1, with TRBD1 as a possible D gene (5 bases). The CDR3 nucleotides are TGTGCCAGCTCACCGGCAGGGAGGGATCGGGGAGCTTTCTTT. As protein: CASSPAGRDRGAFF.